Presented here are 16 T cell receptor beta chains from one specimen sequenced in a study of early T cells in non-severe SARS-CoV-2 infection. TCRdb re-called the 5' RACE reads with MiXCR, one entry per CDR3 protein. The data contain approximately 70,000 distinct CDR3 sequences, approximately 13% of them singletons. The sample was whole blood. Receptors originate from an adult who was a healthcare worker with PCR-confirmed SARS-CoV-2 infection or an uninfected control (not recorded which).

This clonotype has a handful of counts. The chain is built from TRBV5-5 and TRBJ1-4; perhaps TRBD1 as D (6 bases). CDR1 is SGHKS and CDR2 is YYEKEE in the germline V gene (reference sequence). The CDR3 is 14 amino acids. The V gene lost 5 bases and the J gene lost 5 bases, with 13 bases spanning the gap. CDR3 sequence reads: CASSPTGLNEKLFF. DNA of the CDR3: TGTGCCAGCAGTCCTACAGGGTTAAATGAAAAACTGTTTTTT.

The chain couples TRBV5-1 to TRBJ2-7; no definite D call. The CDR3 is 12 residues long. Looked up from germline, CDR1 is SGHRS and CDR2 is YFSETQ. V gave up 1 base and J gave up 3 bases, with 5 bases separating them. CDR3 residues: CASSLTDYEQYF. In DNA form, the CDR3 reads TGCGCCAGCAGCTTGACCGACTACGAGCAGTACTTC.

This clonotype was picked up a small number of times. The chain employs TRBV6-4 and TRBJ2-3, with TRBD2 identical over 12 bases. With V trimmed by 2 bases and J by 6 bases, 3 bases remained unmatched. CDR1 and CDR2 (germline): MRHNA, SNTAGT. This CDR3 comprises 15 residues. DNA of the CDR3: TGTGCCAGCAGTGACAGCGGGACTAGCGGGGATACGCAGTATTTT. Protein sequence: CASSDSGTSGDTQYF.

This clonotype was observed a single time. The J gene is TRBJ1-6, the V gene TRBV9, with D perhaps matching TRBD1 (6 bases). V lost 1 base and J lost 8, with 10 bases in between. The CDR3 sequence is 14 residues long. Germline CDR1 and CDR2: SGDLS and YYNGEE. The CDR3 reads CASSVKGDHSPLHF. The CDR3 nucleotides are TGTGCCAGCAGCGTAAAGGGGGACCATTCACCCCTCCACTTT.

This rearrangement joins TRBV7-3 to TRBJ2-2, with 8 bases fitting TRBD2. Germline CDR1 SGHTA, CDR2 FQGTGA. This CDR3 has 16 residues. The V gene end was trimmed by 5 bases and the J gene end by 3 bases; junction bases not matched to a gene: 8. The CDR3 region has the DNA TGTGCCAGCAGCCCCAACGGGGGGGCCGACACCGGGGAGCTGTTTTTT. It codes for CASSPNGGADTGELFF.

The sample holds a few counts of this clonotype. The genes are TRBV2 and TRBJ1-4, with TRBD1 matching 9 bases. The germline V gene encodes CDR1 SNHLY and CDR2 FYNNEI. The CDR3 extends over 17 amino acids. With 4 bases clipped from V and 9 bases from J, the junction kept 15 bases outside the gene matches. The CDR3 loop is CASSVGALGTGTKKLFF. CDR3 nucleotide sequence: TGTGCCAGCAGTGTGGGGGCACTAGGGACAGGGACTAAAAAACTGTTTTTT. Complete variable domain (other parts from reference TRBV2 and TRBJ1-4): EPEVTQTPSHQVTQMGQEVILRCVPISNHLYFYWYRQILGQKVEFLVSFYNNEISEKSEIFDDQFSVERPDGSNFTLKIRSTKLEDSAMYFCASSVGALGTGTKKLFFGSGTQLSVL.

V gene TRBV4-1 combines with J gene TRBJ2-7; TRBD1 might be the D (5 bases). V lost 2 bases to trimming and J lost 1 base, with 9 bases between them. CDR1 is MGHRA, CDR2 YSYEKL, per germline. The CDR3 runs to 14 residues. The DNA for the CDR3 is TGCGCCAGCAGCCAAACCCAGGGTTCCTACGAGCAGTACTTC. It encodes CASSQTQGSYEQYF.

The chain has TRBV7-9 and TRBJ1-5; TRBD1 might be the D (5 bases). The germline CDR1 and CDR2 sequences are SEHNR and FQNEAQ (reference sequence). Trimming stripped 5 bases from V and 3 bases from J, with 11 bases between. This CDR3 has 14 residues. DNA of the CDR3: TGTGCCAGCAGCATTATGGGGCTCAATCAGCCCCAGCATTTT. Translating gives CASSIMGLNQPQHF.

This clonotype was detected ten times or more. The chain is built from TRBV7-8 and TRBJ1-6; unclear D gene. Trimming removed 5 bases from V and 0 bases from J, with 11 bases in between. This CDR3 comprises 16 residues. Germline V CDR1 and CDR2: SGHVS, FQNEAQ. The CDR3 region is CASSLPRSSYNSPLHF. In nucleotides, the CDR3 is TGTGCCAGCAGCCTACCACGGAGCTCCTATAATTCACCCCTCCACTTT.

V and J are TRBV29-1 and TRBJ2-5; D perhaps matches TRBD1 (6 bases). V was cut by 2 bases and J by 3 bases, with 10 bases left in between. The CDR3 extends over 13 amino acids. Germline-derived CDR1 and CDR2 are SQVTM and ANQGSEA. The CDR3, as DNA: TGCAGCGTTGAATCACGGGACAAAGAGACCCAGTACTTC. This sequence encodes CSVESRDKETQYF.

The table lists this clonotype with many counts. V gene TRBV2 combines with J gene TRBJ2-2, with a possible D match to TRBD1 (5 bases). The V end lost 4 bases, the J end lost 0 bases, and 9 bases lay between the germline ends. This CDR3 contains 15 residues. CDR1 and CDR2 (germline): SNHLY, FYNNEI. CDR3 residues: CASSGQLTNTGELFF. The CDR3 DNA reads TGTGCCAGCAGTGGACAGCTGACGAACACCGGGGAGCTGTTTTTT.

This clonotype was observed a handful of times. The rearrangement links TRBV15 to TRBJ2-3, with a possible D match to TRBD2 (6 bases). V was pared by 4 bases and J by 5 bases, with 22 bases between. The CDR3 spans 17 residues. Germline-derived CDR1 and CDR2 are LNHNV and YYDKDF (reference sequence). The CDR3 DNA reads as TGTGCCACCAGCAACCCGCAGGGACTCAGCGGAGGAGATACGCAGTATTTT. As protein: CATSNPQGLSGGDTQYF.

The V call is TRBV5-6, the J call TRBJ2-1; the D is unclear. The germline CDR1 and CDR2 sequences are SGHDT and YYEEEE. The CDR3 covers 15 residues. The ends were cut back, 6 bases at V and 0 bases at J, with 13 bases in the middle. The CDR3 reads CASTDSQSSYNEQFF. For the CDR3, the DNA is TGTGCCAGCACCGATAGCCAGAGCTCCTACAATGAGCAGTTCTTC. Variable domain in full (rest from reference TRBV5-6 and TRBJ2-1): DAGVTQSPTHLIKTRGQQVTLRCSPKSGHDTVSWYQQALGQGPQFIFQYYEEEERQRGNFPDRFSGHQFPNYSSELNVNALLLGDSALYLCASTDSQSSYNEQFFGPGTRLTVL.

V and J are TRBV5-1 and TRBJ2-6; TRBD2 aligns across 7 bases. The V segment lost 4 bases and the J segment 0 bases; nucleotides outside the gene matches: 10. This CDR3 is built from 18 residues. Germline V CDR1 and CDR2: SGHRS, YFSETQ. In DNA form, the CDR3 reads TGCGCCAGCAGCACGGGGGGACTTCGCCCCTCTGGGGCCAACGTCCTGACTTTC. This gives the protein CASSTGGLRPSGANVLTF.

The chain couples TRBV29-1 to TRBJ1-1; D gene unclear. V was trimmed by 4 bases and J by 0 bases, leaving 12 bases between them. This CDR3 contains 14 residues. Looked up from germline, CDR1 is SQVTM and CDR2 is ANQGSEA. The CDR3 here is CSVAHVIMNTEAFF. CDR3 in DNA: TGCAGCGTTGCCCACGTAATTATGAACACTGAAGCTTTCTTT.

The V call is TRBV6-5, the J call TRBJ2-7, with D maybe TRBD1 (5 bases). Germline values: CDR1 MNHEY, CDR2 SVGAGI. Trimming removed 4 bases at V and 1 base at J, with 20 bases between. The CDR3 has 17 amino acids. The CDR3 sequence: CASSSTRQRTRSYEQYF. DNA of the CDR3: TGTGCCAGCAGTTCCACTCGGCAAAGGACACGGTCCTACGAGCAGTACTTC.